These 13 T cell receptor beta chains originate from one sample sequenced in a study of spatial heterogeneity in lung cancer. The time point was: sample taken at primary tumor resection. TCRdb analysed the 5' RACE reads with MiXCR anew, one entry per CDR3 protein. In the table there are roughly 48,000 distinct CDR3 sequences, roughly 5% of which are singletons. The sequenced sample was PBMCs, obtained at surgery. Every receptor here comes from a male donor with early-stage non-small cell lung cancer.

Many counts were recorded for this clonotype. The gene calls are TRBV4-3 and TRBJ1-1; D uncertain. Germline CDR1 LGHNA, CDR2 YSLEER. The ends were cut back, 7 bases at V and 1 base at J, with 13 bases in the middle. The CDR3 consists of 14 residues. The CDR3 DNA reads TGCGCCAGCACCCGGAATAAGGGGAACACTGAAGCTTTCTTT. Its protein product is CASTRNKGNTEAFF.

The rearrangement uses TRBV11-1 and TRBJ1-1; 9 bases match TRBD1. CDR1 and CDR2 (germline): SGHAT, FQDESV (reference sequence). CDR3 size: 14 residues. V dropped 5 bases and J dropped 5; count of bases not matched to a gene: 6. In nucleotides, the CDR3 is TGTGCCAGCAGCGAGGGACAGGGTGGAACTGAAGCTTTCTTT. This gives the protein CASSEGQGGTEAFF.

In its sample, this clonotype was seen many times. The chain couples TRBV6-5 to TRBJ1-1, with D uncertain. The V gene's germline CDR1 is MNHEY and CDR2 SVGAGI. The V end lost 6 bases, the J end lost 7 bases, and 18 bases lay between the germline ends. This CDR3 spans 14 amino acids. Here the CDR3 DNA reads TGTGCCAGCAGCCCCGACACAGTGACGATTGAAGCTTTCTTT. The encoded protein is CASSPDTVTIEAFF.

This clonotype was seen many times. The chain carries TRBV4-2 and TRBJ2-5; weak D call: TRBD1 (7 bases). CDR3 length equals 17 residues. Germline lookup yields CDR1 LGHNA and CDR2 YNFKEQ. Between the trimmed V and J ends, which lost 2 bases and 0 bases, there was a span of 16 bases. The CDR3 protein is CASSQYQGGEYQETQYF. The CDR3 nucleotides read TGTGCCAGCAGCCAATACCAGGGGGGAGAGTACCAAGAGACCCAGTACTTC.

This clonotype was counted ten times or more. The chain couples TRBV7-9 to TRBJ2-1; 8 nucleotides align to TRBD2. Losses at the gene ends were 5 bases for V and 6 bases for J; bases not matched to a gene: 9. The CDR3 runs to 15 residues. In germline, CDR1 is SEHNR, CDR2 FQNEAQ (reference sequence). This CDR3 reads CASSRLARTPNEQFF. The DNA of the CDR3 is TGTGCCAGCAGCCGACTAGCGAGAACCCCCAATGAGCAGTTCTTC.

This clonotype has at least ten counts. V gene TRBV20-1 combines with J gene TRBJ2-6; no reliable D call. Trimming shortened V by 1 base and J by 0 bases, and 4 bases separated the two germline ends. The CDR3 length is 14 residues. The V gene's germline CDR1 is DFQATT and CDR2 SNEGSKA (reference sequence). The DNA of the CDR3 is TGCAGTGCTAGAGCCGGCTCTGGGGCCAACGTCCTGACTTTC. Translation gives CSARAGSGANVLTF.

This clonotype was counted many times. One end of the junction varies from germline; a read error may be responsible. The gene calls are TRBV9 and TRBJ1-1, with D unclear. From germline, CDR1 is SGDLS and CDR2 YYNGEE. The CDR3 is 15 amino acids. This CDR3 is CASSVAPQANTKAFF. CDR3 nucleotide sequence: TGTGCCAGCAGCGTAGCCCCCCAGGCGAACACTAAAGCTTTCTTT. The full variable domain, in which reference TRBV9 and TRBJ1-1 provide the parts outside the CDR3, is DSGVTQTPKHLITATGQRVTLRCSPRSGDLSVYWYQQSLDQGLQFLIQYYNGEERAKGNILERFSAQQFPDLHSELNLSSLELGDSALYFCASSVAPQANTKAFFGQGTRLTVV.

With regard to this clonotype: This may be a read error: a much more frequent sequence differs by one nucleotide. In DNA form, the CDR3 reads TGTGCCTCCAATCGACAGGGTAAAACTGAAGCTTTCTTT. This gives the protein CASNRQGKTEAFF. The chain carries TRBV15 and TRBJ1-1; 7 positions match TRBD1. The CDR3 has 13 residues. CDR1 and CDR2 from the germline V gene are LNHNV and YYDKDF (reference sequence). V was pared by 11 bases and J by 5 bases, with 11 bases of the junction left unmatched. The entire variable domain, with the rest obtained from reference TRBV15 and TRBJ1-1, is as follows: DAMVIQNPRYQVTQFGKPVTLSCSQTLNHNVMYWYQQKSSQAPKLLFHYYDKDFNNEADTPDNFQSRRPNTSFCFLDIRSPGLGDTAMYLCASNRQGKTEAFFGQGTRLTVV.

This clonotype was picked up many times. This chain links TRBV7-9 with TRBJ1-1, with D perhaps TRBD1 (5 bases). CDR1 SEHNR and CDR2 FQNEAQ come from the germline V gene (reference sequence). The CDR3 totals 15 residues. The V gene lost 2 bases and the J gene lost 9 bases, with 19 bases spanning the gap. The CDR3 nucleotides read TGTGCCAGCAGCTTAACCGAAACCCTGGGACTCAAAGCTTTCTTT. Protein product: CASSLTETLGLKAFF.

This clonotype showed up many times. The gene calls are TRBV3-1 and TRBJ1-1; 10 bases map to TRBD1. CDR3 length: 15 residues. J lost 7 bases, V lost 4 bases, and 9 bases had no gene match. The V gene's germline CDR1 is LGHDT and CDR2 YNNKEL (reference sequence). The CDR3 nucleotides read TGTGCCAGCAGCCCGCGGGACAGGGGAAGTGGTGAAGCTTTCTTT. It translates to CASSPRDRGSGEAFF.

The sample holds many counts of this clonotype. The chain links TRBV10-3 to TRBJ2-7; 9 nucleotides match TRBD2. Per germline, CDR1 ENHRY and CDR2 SYGVKD. Trimming cost V 11 bases and J 6 bases; bases outside gene matches: 8. This CDR3 comprises 12 residues. The CDR3 sequence: CASREREAEQYF. CDR3 bases: TGTGCCTCCCGGGAGCGGGAGGCCGAGCAGTACTTC.

This clonotype was seen ten or more times. The rearrangement links TRBV18 to TRBJ2-7; D not certain. Trimming removed 2 bases at V and 6 bases at J, with 11 bases between. There are 13 residues in the CDR3. CDR1 and CDR2 from the germline V gene are KGHSH and LQKENI. The CDR3 coding sequence is TGTGCCAGCTCACCAGCTCCGGTGGGCGAGCAGTACTTC. Translation gives CASSPAPVGEQYF.

This clonotype was observed a few times. The rearrangement uses TRBV18 and TRBJ2-1, with 9 bases lining up with TRBD2. The trim removed 0 bases at V and 4 bases at J, leaving 4 bases unmatched. The V gene's germline CDR1 is KGHSH and CDR2 LQKENI. This CDR3 spans 16 amino acids. Written as DNA, the CDR3 is TGTGCCAGCTCACCACCGACTAGCGGAATATACAATGAGCAGTTCTTC. It is translated as CASSPPTSGIYNEQFF.